This entry is about one T cell receptor (beta chain). This sample is drawn from a study of blood T cell repertoires in COVID-19. Overall study context: Acute-phase and convalescent COVID-19 samples originated in the United States, Italy and Spain.

Germline CDR1 is SQVTM and CDR2 is ANQGSEA. This CDR3 comprises 16 residues. J gave up 0 bases and V 6 bases, and 12 bases lay outside the gene matches. As handled by the study authors: Estimation of nucleated cell counts relied on the amplification of reference gene primers. Produced via immunoSEQ multiplex PCR; TCRdb's table is partial and in-frame only. That table gives V, J and clone size, and the DNA gave D and trimming. This sample has about 50,000 clones, with about 85% found just once. V usage is TRBV29-1 and J usage is TRBJ1-2, with TRBD1 matching over 8 bases. This sequence originates from a man in his sixties with acute or convalescent COVID-19. Sequences were obtained from peripheral blood. In DNA, the CDR3 is TGCAGCGTAGTTGGGACAGACAGGGGTCCTAACTATGGCTACACCTTC. Translating it yields CSVVGTDRGPNYGYTF.